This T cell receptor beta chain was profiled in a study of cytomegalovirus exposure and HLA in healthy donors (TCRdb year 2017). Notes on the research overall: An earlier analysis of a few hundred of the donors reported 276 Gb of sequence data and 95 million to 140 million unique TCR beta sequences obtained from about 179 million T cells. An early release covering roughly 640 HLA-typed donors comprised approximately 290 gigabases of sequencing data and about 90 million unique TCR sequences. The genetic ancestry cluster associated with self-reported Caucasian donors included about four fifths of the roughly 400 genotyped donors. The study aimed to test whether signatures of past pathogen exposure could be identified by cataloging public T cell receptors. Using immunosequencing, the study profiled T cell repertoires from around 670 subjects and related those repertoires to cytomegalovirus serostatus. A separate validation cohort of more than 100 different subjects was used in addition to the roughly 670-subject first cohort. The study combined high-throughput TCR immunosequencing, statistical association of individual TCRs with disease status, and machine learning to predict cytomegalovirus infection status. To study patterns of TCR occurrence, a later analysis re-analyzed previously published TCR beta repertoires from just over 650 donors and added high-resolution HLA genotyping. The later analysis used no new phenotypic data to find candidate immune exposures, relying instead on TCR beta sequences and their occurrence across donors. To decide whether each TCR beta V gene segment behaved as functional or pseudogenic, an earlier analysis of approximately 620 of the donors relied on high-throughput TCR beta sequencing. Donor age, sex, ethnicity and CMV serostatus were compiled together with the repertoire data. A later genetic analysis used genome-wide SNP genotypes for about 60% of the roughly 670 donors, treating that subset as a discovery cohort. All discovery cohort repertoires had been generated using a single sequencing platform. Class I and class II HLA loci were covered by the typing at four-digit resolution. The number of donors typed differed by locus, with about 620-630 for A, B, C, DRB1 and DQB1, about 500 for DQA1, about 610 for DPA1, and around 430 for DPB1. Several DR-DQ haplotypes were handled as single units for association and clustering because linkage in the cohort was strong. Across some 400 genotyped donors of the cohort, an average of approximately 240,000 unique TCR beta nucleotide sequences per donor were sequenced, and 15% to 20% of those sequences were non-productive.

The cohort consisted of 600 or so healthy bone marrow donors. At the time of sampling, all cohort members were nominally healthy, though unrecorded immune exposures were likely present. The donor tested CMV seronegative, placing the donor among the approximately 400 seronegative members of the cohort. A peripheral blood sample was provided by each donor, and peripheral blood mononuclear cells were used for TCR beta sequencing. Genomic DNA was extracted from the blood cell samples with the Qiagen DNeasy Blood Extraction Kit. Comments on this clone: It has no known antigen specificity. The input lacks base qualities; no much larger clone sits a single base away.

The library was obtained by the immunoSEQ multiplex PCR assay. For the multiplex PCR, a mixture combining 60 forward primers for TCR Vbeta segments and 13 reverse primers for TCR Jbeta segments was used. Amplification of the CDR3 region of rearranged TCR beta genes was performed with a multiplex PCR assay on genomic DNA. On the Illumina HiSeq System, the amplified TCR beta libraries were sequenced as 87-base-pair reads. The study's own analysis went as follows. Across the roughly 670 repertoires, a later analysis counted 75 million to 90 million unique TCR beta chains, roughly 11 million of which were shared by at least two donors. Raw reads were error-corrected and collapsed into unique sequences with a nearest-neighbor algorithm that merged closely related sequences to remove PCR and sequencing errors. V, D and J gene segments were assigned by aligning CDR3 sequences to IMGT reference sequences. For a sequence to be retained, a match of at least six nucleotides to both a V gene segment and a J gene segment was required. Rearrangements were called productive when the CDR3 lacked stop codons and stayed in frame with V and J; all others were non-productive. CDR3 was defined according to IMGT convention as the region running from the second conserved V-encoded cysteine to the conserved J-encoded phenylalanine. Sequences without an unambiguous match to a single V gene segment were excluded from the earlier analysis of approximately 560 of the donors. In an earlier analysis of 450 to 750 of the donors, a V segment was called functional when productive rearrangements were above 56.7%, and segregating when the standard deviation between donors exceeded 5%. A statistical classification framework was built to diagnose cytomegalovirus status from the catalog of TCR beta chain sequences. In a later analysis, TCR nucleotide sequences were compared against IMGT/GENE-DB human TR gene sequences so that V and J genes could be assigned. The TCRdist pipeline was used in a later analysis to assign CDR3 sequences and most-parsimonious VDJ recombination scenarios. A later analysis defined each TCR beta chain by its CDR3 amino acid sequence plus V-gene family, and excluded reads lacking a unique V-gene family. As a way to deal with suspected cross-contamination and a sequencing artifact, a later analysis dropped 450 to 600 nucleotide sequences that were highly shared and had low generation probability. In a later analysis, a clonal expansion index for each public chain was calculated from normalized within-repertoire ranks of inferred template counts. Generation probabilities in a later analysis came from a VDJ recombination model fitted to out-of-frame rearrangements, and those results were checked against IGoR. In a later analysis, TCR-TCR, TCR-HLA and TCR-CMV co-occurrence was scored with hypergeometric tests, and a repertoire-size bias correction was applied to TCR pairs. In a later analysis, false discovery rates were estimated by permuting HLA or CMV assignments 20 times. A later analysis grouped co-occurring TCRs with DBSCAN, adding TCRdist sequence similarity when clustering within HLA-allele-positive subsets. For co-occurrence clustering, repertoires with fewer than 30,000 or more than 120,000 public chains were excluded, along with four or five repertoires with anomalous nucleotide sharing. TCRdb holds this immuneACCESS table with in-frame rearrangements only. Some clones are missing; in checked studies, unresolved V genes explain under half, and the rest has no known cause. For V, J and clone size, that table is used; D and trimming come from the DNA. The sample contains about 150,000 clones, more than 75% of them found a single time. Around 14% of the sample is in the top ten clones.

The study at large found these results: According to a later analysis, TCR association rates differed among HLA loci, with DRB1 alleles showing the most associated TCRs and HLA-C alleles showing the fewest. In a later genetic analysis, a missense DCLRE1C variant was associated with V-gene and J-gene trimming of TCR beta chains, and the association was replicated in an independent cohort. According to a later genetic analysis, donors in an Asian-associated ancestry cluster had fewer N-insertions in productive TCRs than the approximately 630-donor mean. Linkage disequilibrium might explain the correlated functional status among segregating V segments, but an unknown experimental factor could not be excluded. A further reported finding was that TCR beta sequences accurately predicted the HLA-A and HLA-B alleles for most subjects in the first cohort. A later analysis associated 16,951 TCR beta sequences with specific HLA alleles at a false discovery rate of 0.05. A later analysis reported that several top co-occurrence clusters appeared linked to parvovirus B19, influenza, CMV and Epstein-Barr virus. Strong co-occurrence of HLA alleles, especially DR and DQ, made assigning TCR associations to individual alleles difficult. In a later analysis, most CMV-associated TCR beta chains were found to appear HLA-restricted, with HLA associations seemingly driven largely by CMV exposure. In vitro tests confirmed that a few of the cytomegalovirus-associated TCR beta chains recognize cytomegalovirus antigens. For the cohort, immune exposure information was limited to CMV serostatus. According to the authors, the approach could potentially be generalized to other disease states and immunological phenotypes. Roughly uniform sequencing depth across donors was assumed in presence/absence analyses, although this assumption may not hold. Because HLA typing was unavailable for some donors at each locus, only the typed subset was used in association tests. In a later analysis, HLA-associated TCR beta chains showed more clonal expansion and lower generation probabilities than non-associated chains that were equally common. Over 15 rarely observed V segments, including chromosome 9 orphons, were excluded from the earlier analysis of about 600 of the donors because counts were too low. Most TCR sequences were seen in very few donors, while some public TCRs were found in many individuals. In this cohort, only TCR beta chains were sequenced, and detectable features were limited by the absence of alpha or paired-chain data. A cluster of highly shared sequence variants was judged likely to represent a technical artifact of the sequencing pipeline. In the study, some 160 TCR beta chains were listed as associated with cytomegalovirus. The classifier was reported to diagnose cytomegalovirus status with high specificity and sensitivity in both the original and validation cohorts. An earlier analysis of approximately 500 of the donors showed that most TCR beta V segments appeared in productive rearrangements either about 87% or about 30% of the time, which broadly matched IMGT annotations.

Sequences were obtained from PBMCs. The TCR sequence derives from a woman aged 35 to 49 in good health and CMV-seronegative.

The CDR3 reads as follows: CASSPQTGGIRSPEAFF. In nucleotide form, the sequence is TGTGCCAGCAGCCCTCAAACAGGGGGAATAAGAAGCCCTGAAGCTTTCTTT. The V gene is TRBV4-2 and the J gene is TRBJ1-1; TRBD1 aligns with 8 central bases. V is trimmed back by 4 bases and J by 6 bases, and the junction contains 16 bases that no gene match accounts for. The CDR3 goes from the cysteine to the phenylalanine over 17 residues. Of the read, only the CDR3 DNA is kept; its 51 bases are in frame from base 1. The germline V gene gives CDR1 as LGHNA and CDR2 as YNFKEQ.